This T cell receptor beta chain was observed in a study of shared clonotypes between healthy human individuals. Overall study findings and caveats: Lower generation probabilities were found for non-shared clonotypes than for those shared by all four donors. Generally, naive subsets (rather than memory subsets) showed larger estimated richness.

With regard to this clone: Its target is unknown.

The CDR3 runs 15 residues. The naive CD8 population came from CD45RO-negative cells selected for CCR7, without terminally differentiated effector memory CD45RA+ cells. Clones were sequenced by immunoSEQ multiplex PCR, and TCRdb holds only the in-frame ones, with some missing. The sample includes around 2,000,000 clones, 85% to 95% of them seen just once. Sequencing was performed on naive CD8+ T cells sorted from blood. The V call is TRBV21-1, the J call TRBJ2-7; the table's D call, TRBD1, has no DNA check behind it. TRBV21-1 is a known pseudogene. The receptor was isolated from a man aged 18 to 30 in good health. The CDR3 is CASSKAGTNTYEQYF. The CDR3, as DNA: TGTGCCAGCAGCAAAGCCGGGACAAATACCTACGAGCAGTACTTC.